These 17 T cell receptor beta chains were sequenced from one sample in a study of T cell repertoires in cytomegalovirus infection. Their antigen targets remain unknown. Each CDR3 protein gets one entry after TCRdb re-called the reads with MiXCR. The data hold approximately 120,000 distinct CDR3 sequences, with approximately 28% observed a single time. This specimen was CD8+ T cells from cultured PBMCs, taken from culture after CMV antigen stimulation. The receptors originated from a human donor in good health (CMV status not recorded). Some clones in this sample may be carry-over from other donors' samples.

J is TRBJ2-7 and V is TRBV20-1; a weak D match, TRBD2 (6 bases). Deletions cut 5 bases from V and 3 bases from J, with 11 bases between. The CDR3 runs to 12 residues. CDR1 is DFQATT, CDR2 SNEGSKA, per germline (reference sequence). This CDR3 is CSAGQGGYEQYF. The DNA for the CDR3 is TGCAGTGCTGGGCAGGGAGGCTACGAGCAGTACTTC.

The J gene is TRBJ1-1, the V gene TRBV29-1, with D perhaps matching TRBD1 (6 bases). CDR3 size: 14 residues. From germline, CDR1 is SQVTM and CDR2 ANQGSEA. V was trimmed by 5 bases and J by 5 bases, leaving 18 bases between them. The CDR3 sequence: CSVFPPAGATEAFF. CDR3 DNA sequence: TGCAGCGTTTTCCCCCCCGCAGGGGCGACTGAAGCTTTCTTT.

This clonotype was seen repeatedly, ten times or more. The CDR3 spells CASSSKADTGELFF. The CDR3 bases are TGTGCCAGCAGCTCAAAAGCGGACACCGGGGAGCTGTTTTTT. This chain connects TRBV7-7 to TRBJ2-2; TRBD2 is a possible D gene (5 bases). V was trimmed by 4 bases and J by 3 bases, leaving 9 bases between them. Germline lookup yields CDR1 SSHAT and CDR2 FNYEAQ (reference sequence). This CDR3 spans 14 amino acids.

In the case of this clonotype: This clone may be a read error of a much larger clone one base away. The chain links TRBV7-9 to TRBJ2-7; TRBD1 is a possible D gene (6 bases). The CDR3 has 15 residues. In germline, CDR1 is SEHNR, CDR2 FQNEAQ (reference sequence). CDR3 amino acids: CAGSLAPGHQYEQYF. The CDR3 DNA follows: TGTGCCGGCAGCTTAGCCCCGGGACATCAATACGAGCAGTACTTC.

The chain uses TRBV4-1 and TRBJ1-5, with 10 bases aligning to TRBD1. The trim removed 4 bases at V and 7 bases at J, leaving 7 bases unmatched. CDR3 length: 15 residues. Germline values: CDR1 MGHRA, CDR2 YSYEKL. The CDR3 DNA is TGCGCCAGCAGCCCAAGGACAGGGGGTTGGCAGCCCCAGCATTTT. Translating it yields CASSPRTGGWQPQHF.

This clonotype was counted between two and nine times. This chain uses TRBV19 with TRBJ2-3; D possibly corresponds to TRBD1 (6 bases). The length of the CDR3 is 16 residues. The V and J ends lost 6 bases and 9 bases respectively, with 25 bases between them. Germline V gene lookup returns CDR1 LNHDA and CDR2 SQIVND (reference sequence). The CDR3 loop reads CASRTRDRNVRDTQYF. The CDR3 nucleotides are TGTGCCAGTAGGACCAGAGACAGGAACGTACGAGACACGCAGTATTTT.

The V call is TRBV28, the J call TRBJ2-2; D is unresolved. The CDR3 has 12 amino acids. The germline CDR1 and CDR2 sequences are MDHEN and SYDVKM. With 3 bases removed from V and 6 bases from J, the gap between germline ends came to 5 bases. Here the CDR3 reads CASSFGAGELFF. CDR3 DNA sequence: TGTGCCAGCAGTTTTGGCGCCGGGGAGCTGTTTTTT.

The rearrangement links TRBV23-1 to TRBJ2-1; either TRBD1 or TRBD2 may fit D (5 bases each). TRBV23-1 is treated as an ORF (open reading frame) with a function not yet certain. The CDR3 is 15 amino acids. The ends were cut back, 4 bases at V and 7 bases at J, with 17 bases in the middle. This CDR3 is CASSRPGTWGNEQFF. The CDR3 DNA follows: TGCGCCAGCAGTCGACCGGGAACGTGGGGGAATGAGCAGTTCTTC.

The rearrangement joins TRBV6-4 to TRBJ2-5; D might be TRBD2 (5 bases). The V gene's germline CDR1 is MRHNA and CDR2 SNTAGT. V was trimmed by 6 bases and J by 5 bases, leaving 22 bases between them. This CDR3 has 16 residues. Here the CDR3 reads CASSLGKPGRWETQYF. CDR3 nucleotides: TGTGCCAGCAGCCTCGGGAAGCCCGGTAGATGGGAGACCCAGTACTTC.

The CDR3 nucleotides read TGTGCCAGCAGTTTCCGGGGGGCCCTTCAAAATGAGCAGTTCTTC. It yields the protein CASSFRGALQNEQFF. V is TRBV28 and J is TRBJ2-1, with TRBD2 as a possible D gene (7 bases). V lost 3 bases and J lost 7, with 16 bases in between. CDR3 size: 15 residues. CDR1 and CDR2 from the germline V gene are MDHEN and SYDVKM.

In its sample, this clonotype ranks as medium-sized (0.01 to 0.1%). The rearrangement joins TRBV28 to TRBJ1-5; D gene unclear. This CDR3 is built from 14 residues. Per the germline V gene, CDR1 is MDHEN and CDR2 is SYDVKM. V was clipped by 1 base and J by 1 base, with 5 bases between them. CDR3 sequence (DNA): TGTGCCAGCAGTTTATTGGGCAGCAATCAGCCCCAGCATTTT. It encodes CASSLLGSNQPQHF. The full variable domain, its missing parts supplied by reference TRBV28 and TRBJ1-5, is DVKVTQSSRYLVKRTGEKVFLECVQDMDHENMFWYRQDPGLGLRLIYFSYDVKMKEKGDIPEGYSVSREKKERFSLILESASTNQTSMYLCASSLLGSNQPQHFGDGTRLSIL.

This chain joins TRBV7-9 and TRBJ2-5; D tentatively fits TRBD1 or TRBD2 (5 bases each). Germline V gene sequence: CDR1 SEHNR, CDR2 FQNEAQ (reference sequence). The length of the CDR3 is 15 residues. V dropped 2 bases and J dropped 1 base, with 11 bases sitting between them. CDR3 nucleotide sequence: TGTGCCAGCAGCTTACTCCGGGGCATCCAAGAGACCCAGTACTTC. Translation gives CASSLLRGIQETQYF.

There are a few counts of this clonotype. The chain couples TRBV2 to TRBJ2-1; 7 nucleotides agree with TRBD2. CDR1 SNHLY and CDR2 FYNNEI come from the germline V gene. This CDR3 is 14 amino acids long. V trimming: 4 bases; J trimming: 9 bases; junction bases outside the gene matches: 9. The CDR3 is CASSVGPGGLEQFF. The CDR3, as DNA: TGTGCCAGCAGTGTGGGTCCGGGAGGACTTGAGCAGTTCTTC.

This CDR3 reads CASSGVVNTEAFF. The CDR3 DNA is TGTGCCAGCAGCGGAGTCGTGAACACTGAAGCTTTCTTT. The rearrangement uses TRBV27 and TRBJ1-1; D gene uncertain. The ends were cut back, 6 bases at V and 0 bases at J, with 8 bases in the middle. The CDR3 has 13 amino acids. The germline CDR1 and CDR2 sequences are MNHEY and SMNVEV (reference sequence).

The chain employs TRBV4-1 and TRBJ1-2; the match to TRBD1 covers 7 bases. After removal of 0 bases from V and 3 bases from J, the junction contained 7 bases not matched to a gene. This CDR3 spans 16 amino acids. Germline V lookup: CDR1 MGHRA, CDR2 YSYEKL. Written as DNA, the CDR3 is TGCGCCAGCAGCCAAGATACGACAGGGTGGGACTATGGCTACACCTTC. Translating gives CASSQDTTGWDYGYTF.

The chain carries TRBV4-1 and TRBJ1-3, with 9 bases aligning to TRBD1. Germline V gives CDR1 MGHRA, CDR2 YSYEKL. V trimming: 5 bases; J trimming: 8 bases; junction bases outside the gene matches: 4. CDR3 length: 13 residues. The CDR3 protein is CASSSDRGDTIYF. For the CDR3, the DNA is TGCGCCAGCAGCTCGGACAGGGGTGACACCATATATTTT.

This clonotype was recorded a few times. This chain links TRBV24-1 with TRBJ2-1, with D hard to call. V was shortened by 0 bases and J by 7 bases, with 3 bases between the two germline ends. In germline, CDR1 is KGHDR, CDR2 SFDVKD. This CDR3 is 12 amino acids long. The CDR3 spells CATSDLRNEQFF. CDR3 in DNA: TGTGCCACCAGTGATTTGCGAAATGAGCAGTTCTTC.